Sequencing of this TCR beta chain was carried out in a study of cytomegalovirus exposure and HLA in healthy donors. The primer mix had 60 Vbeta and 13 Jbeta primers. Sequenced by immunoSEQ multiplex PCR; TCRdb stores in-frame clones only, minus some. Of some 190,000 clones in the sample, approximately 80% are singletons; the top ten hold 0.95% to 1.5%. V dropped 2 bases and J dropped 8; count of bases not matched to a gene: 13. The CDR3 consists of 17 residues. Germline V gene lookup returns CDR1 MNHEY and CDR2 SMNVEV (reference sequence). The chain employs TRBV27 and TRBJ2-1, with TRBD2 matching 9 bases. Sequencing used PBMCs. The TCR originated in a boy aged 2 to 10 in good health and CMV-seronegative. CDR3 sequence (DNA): TGTGCCAGCAGTTTAATAGGACCAGCGGGAGGAAGGGATGAGCAGTTCTTC. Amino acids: CASSLIGPAGGRDEQFF.